Sequencing of this T cell receptor (beta chain) was carried out in a study of shared clonotypes between healthy human individuals. Findings and limits, study-wide: Blood alone was sampled, and tissue repertoires likely differ.

In replicate PCRs of sorted subsets, roughly 200 ng DNA, 29,000 or so T cell genomes, was used. TCRdb's copy holds only in-frame clones and misses some; the assay was immunoSEQ multiplex PCR. This repertoire shows about 2.2 million clones, about 94% found once; its top ten account for more than 1.5%. Terminally differentiated effector memory CD45RA+ cells were excluded by CCR7 positive selection of CD45RO-negative cells. On this clone: Its antigen is currently unknown.

The CDR3 is made up of 16 amino acids. Germline-derived CDR1 and CDR2 are MGHRA and YSYEKL. V was cut by 2 bases and J by 2 bases, with 12 bases left in between. The chain links TRBV4-1 to TRBJ2-2; D might be TRBD1 (5 bases). The TCR was taken from a man aged 18 to 29 in good health. Some clones in this sample may be carry-over from other donors' samples. Sequenced: naive CD8+ T cells from PBMCs. In DNA form, the CDR3 reads TGCGCCAGCAGCCAATTTGGGGCCTTTAACACCGGGGAGCTGTTTTTT. Protein: CASSQFGAFNTGELFF.